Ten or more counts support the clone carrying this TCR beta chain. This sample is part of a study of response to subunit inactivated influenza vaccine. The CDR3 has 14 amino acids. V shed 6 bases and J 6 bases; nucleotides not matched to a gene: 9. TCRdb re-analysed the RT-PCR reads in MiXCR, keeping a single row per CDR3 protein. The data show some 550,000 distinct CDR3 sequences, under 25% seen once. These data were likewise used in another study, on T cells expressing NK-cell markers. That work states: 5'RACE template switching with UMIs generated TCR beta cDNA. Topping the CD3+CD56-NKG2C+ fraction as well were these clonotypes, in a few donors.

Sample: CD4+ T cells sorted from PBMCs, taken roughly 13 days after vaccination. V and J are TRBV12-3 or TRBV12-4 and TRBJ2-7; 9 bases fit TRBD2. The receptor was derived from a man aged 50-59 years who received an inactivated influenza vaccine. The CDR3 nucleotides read TGTGCCAGCAGAAAGACTAGCGGAGGCGGCGAGCAGTACTTC. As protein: CASRKTSGGGEQYF.